This note documents a single TCR beta chain sequence. Germline CDR1 and CDR2: DFQATT and SNEGSKA (reference sequence). V shed 5 bases and J 4 bases; nucleotides not matched to a gene: 15. This CDR3 comprises 16 residues. The sample is drawn from a study of chronic HIV infection and antiretroviral therapy. TCRdb processed the 5' RACE reads anew with MiXCR; each CDR3 protein has one entry. The data hold 40,000 to 60,000 distinct CDR3 sequences, with about 20% observed a single time. Sequencing was carried out using peripheral blood. The sequence was collected from an adult who had HIV and had not received antiretroviral therapy, or was an uninfected healthy control (not recorded which). The chain employs TRBV20-1 and TRBJ2-7, with 9 bases lining up with TRBD1. CDR3 nucleotide sequence: TGCAGTGCTCGCCCTCAACCGGGACAGGGAAGATACGAGCAGTACTTC. It translates to CSARPQPGQGRYEQYF.